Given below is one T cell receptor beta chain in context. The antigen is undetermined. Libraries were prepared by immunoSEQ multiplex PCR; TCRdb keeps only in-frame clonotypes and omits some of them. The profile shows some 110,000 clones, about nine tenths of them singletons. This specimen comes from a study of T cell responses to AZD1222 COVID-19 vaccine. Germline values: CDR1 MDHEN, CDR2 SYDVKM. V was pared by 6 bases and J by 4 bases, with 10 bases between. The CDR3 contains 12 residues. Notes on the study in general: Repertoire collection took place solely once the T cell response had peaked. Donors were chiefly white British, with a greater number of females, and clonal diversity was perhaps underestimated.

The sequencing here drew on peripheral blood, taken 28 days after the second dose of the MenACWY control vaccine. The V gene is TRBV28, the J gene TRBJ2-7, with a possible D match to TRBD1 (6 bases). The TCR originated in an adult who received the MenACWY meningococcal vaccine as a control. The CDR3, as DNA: TGTGCCAGCAGCACAGGGTTGTACGAGCAGTACTTC. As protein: CASSTGLYEQYF.